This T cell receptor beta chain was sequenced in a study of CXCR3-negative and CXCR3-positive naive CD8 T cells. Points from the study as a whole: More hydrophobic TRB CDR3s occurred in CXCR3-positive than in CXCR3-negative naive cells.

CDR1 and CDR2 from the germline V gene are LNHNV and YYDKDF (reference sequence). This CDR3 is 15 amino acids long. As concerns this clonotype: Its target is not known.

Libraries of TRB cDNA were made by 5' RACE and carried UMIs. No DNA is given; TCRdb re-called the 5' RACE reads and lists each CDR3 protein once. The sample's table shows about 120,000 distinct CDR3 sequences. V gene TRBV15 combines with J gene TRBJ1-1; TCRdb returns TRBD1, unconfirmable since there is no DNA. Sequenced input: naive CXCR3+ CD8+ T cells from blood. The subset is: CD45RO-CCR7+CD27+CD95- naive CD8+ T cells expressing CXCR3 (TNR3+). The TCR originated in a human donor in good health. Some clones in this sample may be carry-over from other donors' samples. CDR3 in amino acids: CATTTGVERNTEAFF. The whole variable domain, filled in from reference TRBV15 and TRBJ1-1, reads DAMVIQNPRYQVTQFGKPVTLSCSQTLNHNVMYWYQQKSSQAPKLLFHYYDKDFNNEADTPDNFQSRRPNTSFCFLDIRSPGLGDTAMYLCATTTGVERNTEAFFGQGTRLTVV.